What follows are 13 T cell receptor beta chains derived from one specimen sequenced in a study of regulatory T cells in long-lasting Graves disease (dated by TCRdb to about 2021). The time point label on this specimen signifies: newly diagnosed GD, antithyroid drugs for less than 3 months. For both TCR sequencing and RNA sequencing, RNA was extracted from PBMCs in TRIzol. Library generation was performed with multiplex PCR. The instrument given in TCRdb is Illumina HiSeq 4000. TCR beta libraries were built with iRepertoire HTBI primers and Arm-PCR amplification of CDR3 regions. Using fastp at Q25 and MiXCR, TCRdb reprocessed the public reads and kept productive beta chains. Rows are unified per CDR3 protein, each entry keeping the most common DNA and genes. Across this sample there are a few hundred thousand distinct CDR3 sequences, with around 20% seen only once. Together, the top ten hold approximately 15% of the sample.

The input for sequencing was peripheral blood mononuclear cells (PBMCs), taken at new diagnosis, from a patient treated with antithyroid drugs. These TCRs come from a female donor with Graves disease.

This clonotype was seen repeatedly, ten times or more. The chain uses TRBV10-1 and TRBJ2-7, with 9 bases aligning to TRBD1. The CDR3 consists of 13 residues. Germline-derived CDR1 and CDR2 are WNHNN and SYGVQD (reference sequence). After removal of 5 bases from V and 3 bases from J, the junction contained 2 bases not matched to a gene. CDR3 region: CASSRDRVYEQYF. In DNA form, the CDR3 reads TGCGCCAGCAGTCGGGACAGGGTCTACGAGCAGTACTTC.

This clonotype was observed at least ten times. V usage is TRBV20-1 and J usage is TRBJ1-2; maybe TRBD1 (6 bases). The CDR3 sequence is 12 residues long. Per germline, CDR1 DFQATT and CDR2 SNEGSKA (reference sequence). V was shortened by 0 bases and J by 7 bases, with 9 bases between the two germline ends. CDR3 amino acids: CSARDGGLGYTF. The CDR3 bases are TGCAGTGCTAGAGATGGGGGGCTTGGCTACACCTTC.

This clonotype has only a few counts. The chain combines TRBV5-1 with TRBJ1-1; D uncertain. This CDR3 has 15 amino acids. Looked up from germline, CDR1 is SGHRS and CDR2 is YFSETQ. Between the trimmed V and J ends, which lost 2 bases and 0 bases, there was a span of 11 bases. CDR3 loop: CASSFSVGLNTEAFF. The CDR3 nucleotides are TGCGCCAGCAGCTTCAGCGTCGGCTTGAACACTGAAGCTTTCTTT.

This clonotype came up many times. The chain combines TRBV10-3 with TRBJ2-5; no clear D. Germline assignment: CDR1 ENHRY and CDR2 SYGVKD. V was pared by 0 bases and J by 5 bases, with 13 bases between. CDR3 length: 15 amino acids. In DNA, the CDR3 is TGTGCCATCAGTGAGTCGATCACGTCTGGGGAGACCCAGTACTTC. As protein: CAISESITSGETQYF.

There are many counts of this clonotype. This chain links TRBV24-1 with TRBJ2-5; TRBD2 might be the D (6 bases). The germline CDR1 and CDR2 sequences are KGHDR and SFDVKD. The CDR3 length is 12 residues. Trimming left V 7 bases short and J 5 bases short, with 10 bases between. The CDR3 DNA reads as TGTGCCACCAGCGGGAGTTTGGAGACCCAGTACTTC. This encodes CATSGSLETQYF.

The V gene is TRBV24-1, the J gene TRBJ2-3, with 10 bases aligning to TRBD2. The V gene end was trimmed by 0 bases and the J gene end by 6 bases; junction bases not matched to a gene: 8. Looked up from germline, CDR1 is KGHDR and CDR2 is SFDVKD. CDR3 length equals 17 residues. The CDR3 nucleotides read TGTGCCACCAGTGATTTGCTAGCGGGAGTGAGATTCGATACGCAGTATTTT. It encodes CATSDLLAGVRFDTQYF.

At least ten counts were recorded for this clonotype. V and J are TRBV9 and TRBJ2-2; no firm D call. CDR3 length: 15 residues. Germline CDR1 reads SGDLS; CDR2 reads YYNGEE. Trimming shortened V by 1 base and J by 1 base, and 8 bases separated the two germline ends. CDR3 in amino acids: CASSVSVGNTGELFF. The CDR3 DNA follows: TGTGCCAGCAGCGTATCTGTAGGGAACACCGGGGAGCTGTTTTTT.

There are a few counts of this clonotype. This chain connects TRBV20-1 to TRBJ1-5, with 7 bases matching TRBD1. The CDR3 length is 13 residues. The germline CDR1 and CDR2 sequences are DFQATT and SNEGSKA (reference sequence). Trimming cost V 4 bases and J 7 bases; bases outside gene matches: 7. The CDR3 protein is CSAKQGLRQPQHF. CDR3 nucleotides: TGCAGTGCTAAACAGGGGTTAAGACAGCCCCAGCATTTT.

This clonotype was found many times. CDR3 residues: CSVEEQGRYGYTF. The CDR3 coding sequence is TGCAGCGTTGAGGAACAGGGTCGCTATGGCTACACCTTC. The chain employs TRBV29-1 and TRBJ1-2; possible D gene TRBD1, 6 bases. The germline V gene encodes CDR1 SQVTM and CDR2 ANQGSEA. The CDR3 has 13 residues. Deletions cut 3 bases from V and 4 bases from J, with 12 bases between.

The chain links TRBV12-3 or TRBV12-4 to TRBJ2-3, with 12 nucleotides matching TRBD2. The length of the CDR3 is 14 residues. V lost 9 bases and J lost 0; bases outside the gene matches: 1. The CDR3 region has the DNA TGTGCCAGTGGACTAGCGGGAAGCACAGATACGCAGTATTTT. It specifies CASGLAGSTDTQYF.

This clonotype was observed at least ten times. The V call is TRBV7-9, the J call TRBJ2-1; 10 bases align to TRBD2. The CDR3 spans 15 residues. The trim removed 1 base at V and 8 bases at J, leaving 5 bases unmatched. In germline, CDR1 is SEHNR, CDR2 FQNEAQ (reference sequence). CDR3 amino acids: CASSLVLAGIHEQFF. CDR3 nucleotide sequence: TGTGCCAGCAGCTTAGTACTAGCGGGAATCCATGAGCAGTTCTTC. The entire variable domain, with the rest obtained from reference TRBV7-9 and TRBJ2-1, is as follows: DTGVSQNPRHKITKRGQNVTFRCDPISEHNRLYWYRQTLGQGPEFLTYFQNEAQLEKSRLLSDRFSAERPKGSFSTLEIQRTEQGDSAMYLCASSLVLAGIHEQFFGPGTRLTVL.

This clonotype was seen at least ten times. The genes are TRBV30 and TRBJ1-2, with D unresolved. CDR3 size: 12 residues. The germline CDR1 and CDR2 sequences are GTSNPN and SVGIG (reference sequence). With 2 bases removed from V and 3 bases from J, the gap between germline ends came to 7 bases. The CDR3 sequence: CAWSLVDYGYTF. DNA of the CDR3: TGTGCCTGGAGTCTGGTGGACTATGGCTACACCTTC. Looking up the rest from reference TRBV30 and TRBJ1-2 gives the full variable domain: SQTIHQWPATLVQPVGSPLSLECTVEGTSNPNLYWYRQAAGRGLQLLFYSVGIGQISSEVPQNLSASRPQDRQFILSSKKLLLSDSGFYLCAWSLVDYGYTFGSGTRLTVV.

The chain links TRBV20-1 to TRBJ1-1; weak D call: TRBD1 (5 bases). V was clipped by 0 bases and J by 12 bases, with 11 bases between them. This CDR3 is 11 amino acids long. Germline V gives CDR1 DFQATT, CDR2 SNEGSKA (reference sequence). Here the CDR3 reads CSARDGGVTFF. In DNA, the CDR3 is TGCAGTGCTAGAGATGGGGGGGTTACTTTCTTT.